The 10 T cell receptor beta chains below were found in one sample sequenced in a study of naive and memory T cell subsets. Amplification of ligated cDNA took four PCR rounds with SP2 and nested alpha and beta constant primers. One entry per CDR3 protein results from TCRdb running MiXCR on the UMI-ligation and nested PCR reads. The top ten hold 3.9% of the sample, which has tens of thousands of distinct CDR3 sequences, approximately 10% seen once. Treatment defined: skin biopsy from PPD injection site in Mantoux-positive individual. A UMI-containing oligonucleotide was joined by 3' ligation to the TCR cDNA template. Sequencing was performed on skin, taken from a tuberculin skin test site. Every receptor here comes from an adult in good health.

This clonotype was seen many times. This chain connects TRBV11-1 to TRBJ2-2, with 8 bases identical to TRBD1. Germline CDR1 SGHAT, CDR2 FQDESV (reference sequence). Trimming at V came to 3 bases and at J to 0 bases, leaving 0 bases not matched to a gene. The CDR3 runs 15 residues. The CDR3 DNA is TGTGCCAGCAGCTTGGGACAGGCGAACACCGGGGAGCTGTTTTTT. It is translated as CASSLGQANTGELFF.

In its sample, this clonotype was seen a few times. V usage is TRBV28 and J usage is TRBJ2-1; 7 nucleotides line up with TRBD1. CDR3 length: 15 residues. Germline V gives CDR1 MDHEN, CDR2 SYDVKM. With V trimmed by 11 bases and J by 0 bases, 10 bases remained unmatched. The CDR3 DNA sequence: TGTGCCGGAAAACCGGGACAGAGCTCCTACAATGAGCAGTTCTTC. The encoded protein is CAGKPGQSSYNEQFF.

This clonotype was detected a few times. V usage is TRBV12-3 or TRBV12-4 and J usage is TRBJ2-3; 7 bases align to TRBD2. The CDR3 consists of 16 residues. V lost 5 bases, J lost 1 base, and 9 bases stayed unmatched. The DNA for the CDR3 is TGTGCCAGCAGTCCGGCCGGCGGGGGTGGCACAGATACGCAGTATTTT. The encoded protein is CASSPAGGGGTDTQYF.

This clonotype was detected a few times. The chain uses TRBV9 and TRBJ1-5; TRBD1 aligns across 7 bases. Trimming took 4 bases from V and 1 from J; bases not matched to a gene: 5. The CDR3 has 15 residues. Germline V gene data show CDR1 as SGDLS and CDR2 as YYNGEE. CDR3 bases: TGTGCCAGCAGCTCCGGGACAGCGAGCAATCAGCCCCAGCATTTT. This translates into CASSSGTASNQPQHF.

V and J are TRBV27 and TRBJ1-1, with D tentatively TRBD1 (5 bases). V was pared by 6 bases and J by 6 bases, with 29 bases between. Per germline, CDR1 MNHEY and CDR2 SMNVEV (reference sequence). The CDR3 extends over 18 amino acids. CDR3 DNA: TGTGCCAGCAGCCCCGAAGGGCAGTATGGGGCGCCGGGATCTGAAGCTTTCTTT. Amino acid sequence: CASSPEGQYGAPGSEAFF.

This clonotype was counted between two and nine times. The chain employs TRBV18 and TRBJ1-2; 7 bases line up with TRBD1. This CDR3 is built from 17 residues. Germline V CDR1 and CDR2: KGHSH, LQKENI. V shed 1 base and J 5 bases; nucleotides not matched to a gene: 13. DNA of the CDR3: TGTGCCAGCTCACCACAACCTGTCCGGGACAGATCTTATGGCTACACCTTC. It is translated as CASSPQPVRDRSYGYTF.

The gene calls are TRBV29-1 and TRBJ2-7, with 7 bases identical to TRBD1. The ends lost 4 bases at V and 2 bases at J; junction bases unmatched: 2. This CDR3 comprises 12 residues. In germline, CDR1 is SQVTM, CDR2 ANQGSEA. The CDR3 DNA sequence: TGCAGCGTTGGGGACAGACCCTACGAGCAGTACTTC. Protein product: CSVGDRPYEQYF.

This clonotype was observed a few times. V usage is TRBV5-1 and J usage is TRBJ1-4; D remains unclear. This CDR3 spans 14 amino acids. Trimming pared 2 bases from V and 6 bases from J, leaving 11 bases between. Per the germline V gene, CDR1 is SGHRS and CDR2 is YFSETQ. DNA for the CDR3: TGCGCCAGCAGCTTTTTGGAGGGAGATGAAAAACTGTTTTTT. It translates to CASSFLEGDEKLFF.

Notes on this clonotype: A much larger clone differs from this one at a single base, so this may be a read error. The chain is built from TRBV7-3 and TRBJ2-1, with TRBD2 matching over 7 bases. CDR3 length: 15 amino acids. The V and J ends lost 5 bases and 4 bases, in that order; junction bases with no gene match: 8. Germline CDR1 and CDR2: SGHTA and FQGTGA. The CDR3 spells CASSQTAGRYNEQFF. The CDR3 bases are TGTGCCAGCAGCCAAACAGCGGGGAGATACAATGAGCAGTTCTTC.

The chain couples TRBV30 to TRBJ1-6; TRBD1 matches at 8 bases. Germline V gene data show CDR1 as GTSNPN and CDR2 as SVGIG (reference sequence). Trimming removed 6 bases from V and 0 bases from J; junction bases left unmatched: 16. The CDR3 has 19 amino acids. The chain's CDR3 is CACGQGGLGRSSYNSPLHF. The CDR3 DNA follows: TGTGCCTGCGGACAGGGCGGGCTTGGAAGGAGCTCCTATAATTCACCCCTCCACTTT. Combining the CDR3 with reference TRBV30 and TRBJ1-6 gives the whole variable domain SQTIHQWPATLVQPVGSPLSLECTVEGTSNPNLYWYRQAAGRGLQLLFYSVGIGQISSEVPQNLSASRPQDRQFILSSKKLLLSDSGFYLCACGQGGLGRSSYNSPLHFGNGTRLTVT.